The next 5 T cell receptor beta chains were all read from a single sample in a study of T cell responses to AZD1222 COVID-19 vaccine. Generated by immunoSEQ multiplex PCR, the TCRdb table keeps only in-frame clones and is missing some. The sample shows 150,000 to 200,000 clones, roughly 92% of them seen only once. Here the sequenced sample was peripheral blood, taken on day 0 of AZD1222 vaccination. The receptors were sampled from an adult in good health.

The chain combines TRBV10-3 with TRBJ1-2, with D possibly TRBD1 on 6 matching bases. The V end was cut by 2 bases, the J end by 4 bases, with 11 bases between. CDR3 length equals 14 residues. The germline gives CDR1 ENHRY, CDR2 SYGVKD. The CDR3 DNA follows: TGTGCCATCAGTGAGAACAGGGTACCCTATGGCTACACCTTC. It yields the protein CAISENRVPYGYTF.

The chain joins TRBV6-2 or TRBV6-3 to TRBJ2-2; 12 bases match TRBD1. Germline V CDR1 and CDR2: MNHEY, SVGEGT. J was trimmed by 7 bases and V by 6 bases; bases with no gene match: 6. The CDR3 consists of 15 residues. The CDR3 reads CASSYGTGGGGELFF. Written as DNA, the CDR3 is TGTGCCAGCAGCTATGGGACAGGGGGCGGCGGGGAGCTGTTTTTT.

V is TRBV19 and J is TRBJ2-1; D is perhaps TRBD2 (7 bases). Looked up from germline, CDR1 is LNHDA and CDR2 is SQIVND (reference sequence). V lost 3 bases and J 5 bases, leaving 14 bases between the germline ends. The CDR3 has 15 residues. This CDR3 is CASSILGGVNNEQFF. The DNA of the CDR3 is TGTGCCAGTAGTATCCTAGGGGGGGTGAACAATGAGCAGTTCTTC. Complete variable domain (other parts from reference TRBV19 and TRBJ2-1): DGGITQSPKYLFRKEGQNVTLSCEQNLNHDAMYWYRQDPGQGLRLIYYSQIVNDFQKGDIAEGYSVSREKKESFPLTVTSAQKNPTAFYLCASSILGGVNNEQFFGPGTRLTVL.

J is TRBJ2-3 and V is TRBV7-9; D ambiguous. The CDR3 loop spans 12 amino acids. Trimming removed 7 bases at V and 5 bases at J, with 10 bases between. CDR1 and CDR2 (germline): SEHNR, FQNEAQ (reference sequence). CDR3 coding DNA: TGTGCCAGCACCTCCTCGAGAGATACGCAGTATTTT. Protein product: CASTSSRDTQYF.

This clone was detected only once. The chain links TRBV7-3 to TRBJ2-1; D remains unclear. Germline V gene data show CDR1 as SGHTA and CDR2 as FQGTGA. V shed 5 bases and J shed 0 bases, with 14 bases lying between them. The CDR3 loop spans 16 amino acids. Here the CDR3 reads CASSPGPPVSYNEQFF. The DNA of the CDR3 is TGTGCCAGCAGCCCAGGCCCCCCAGTCTCCTACAATGAGCAGTTCTTC.